These 13 T cell receptor beta chains came from one sample sequenced in a study of tumor and adjacent non-tumor tissue in lung cancer. This sample's RNA came from whole unsorted tissue. More than 3 cm separated this lung sample from the edge of the tumor. The library came from three nested PCR rounds adapted from ARM-PCR protocols. TCRdb reanalysed the multiplex PCR reads using MiXCR and keeps one entry per CDR3 protein. The sample consists of 98,000 or so distinct CDR3 sequences, 80% of them appearing once. Sequenced sample: distant non-tumor lung tissue. The receptors were sampled from a man aged 55 to 70 with small cell lung cancer.

Within the sample, this clonotype is medium-sized. The chain has TRBV29-1 and TRBJ2-1, with TRBD1 matching over 10 bases. CDR1 SQVTM and CDR2 ANQGSEA come from the germline V gene. The CDR3 has 13 residues. V was clipped by 4 bases and J by 5 bases; unmatched bases: 2. This CDR3 is CSVAGTGDNEQFF. CDR3 nucleotides: TGCAGCGTTGCGGGGACAGGGGACAATGAGCAGTTCTTC.

As to this clonotype: Compared with germline, one end of the junction differs, possibly owing to a read error. The chain employs TRBV5-1 and TRBJ2-1; TRBD2 might be the D (5 bases). The V gene's germline CDR1 is SGHRS and CDR2 YFSETQ. This CDR3 contains 14 residues. Here the CDR3 DNA reads TGCGCCAGCAGCTTGAGCGGTACCGTCGATGAGCAATTCTTC. Its protein product is CASSLSGTVDEQFF.

Concerning this clonotype itself: The CDR3 does not end in the conserved phenylalanine or tryptophan, so this is likely a read error. CDR3 DNA: TGTGCCAGCAGCTTAGGAGTAGTGGGAGACTACTACAACAATGAGCAGTTCTTA. Amino acid sequence: CASSLGVVGDYYNNEQFL. The chain couples TRBV11-2 to TRBJ2-1; TRBD2 might be the D (5 bases). The length of the CDR3 is 18 residues. With 1 base removed from V and 5 bases from J, the gap between germline ends came to 21 bases. CDR1 and CDR2 (germline): SGHAT, FQNNGV.

With regard to this clonotype: A junction end diverges from the germline sequence, so it may reflect a read error. The rearrangement uses TRBV6-2 or TRBV6-3 and TRBJ2-1; possible D gene TRBD2, 6 bases. Looked up from germline, CDR1 is MNHEY and CDR2 is SVGEGT. CDR3 length equals 13 residues. DNA for the CDR3: TGTGCCAGCAGTTACTTGGGGAGGCGAGAGCAGTCCTTC. Encoded protein: CASSYLGRREQSF.

For this clonotype: As the CDR3 is not closed by the conserved phenylalanine or tryptophan, this likely results from a read error. The J gene is TRBJ2-3, the V gene TRBV7-3; the D is unclear. V was trimmed by 1 base and J by 0 bases, leaving 8 bases between them. In germline, CDR1 is SGHTA, CDR2 FQGTGA. This CDR3 region has 15 residues. The CDR3 DNA is TGTGCCAGCAGCTTAATAGCTGGAAGCACAGATACGCAGTATTTG. This codes for CASSLIAGSTDTQYL.

Concerning this clonotype itself: Its ends do not fully match the called genes, so a read error is possible. V usage is TRBV29-1 and J usage is TRBJ2-7, with D possibly matching TRBD2 (6 bases). This CDR3 has 13 amino acids. The germline CDR1 and CDR2 sequences are SQVTM and ANQGSEA. The DNA of the CDR3 is TGCAGCGTTGGGTCGGAGGGGACCTACGAGCGGTACTTC. Translation gives CSVGSEGTYERYF.

Note on this clonotype: This may be a read error, as it is one base from a much larger clone. V is TRBV20-1 and J is TRBJ2-1; 8 bases are a match to TRBD2. Germline V CDR1 and CDR2: DFQATT, SNEGSKA (reference sequence). The V gene end was trimmed by 2 bases and the J gene end by 7 bases; junction bases not matched to a gene: 7. This CDR3 has 14 residues. CDR3 protein: CSARSGLGGNEQFF. In DNA form, the CDR3 reads TGCAGTGCTAGATCGGGACTAGGGGGAAATGAGCAGTTCTTC.

V gene TRBV7-9 combines with J gene TRBJ2-1, with D perhaps matching TRBD2 (6 bases). Germline CDR1 reads SEHNR; CDR2 reads FQNEAQ (reference sequence). The CDR3 covers 16 residues. V lost 0 bases to trimming and J lost 0 bases, with 9 bases between them. The CDR3 loop is CASSLARGTSYNEQFF. The CDR3 DNA reads as TGTGCCAGCAGCTTAGCGCGGGGTACCTCCTACAATGAGCAGTTCTTC.

This rearrangement joins TRBV4-2 to TRBJ2-7; D is uncertain. Trimming shortened V by 4 bases and J by 7 bases, and 14 bases separated the two germline ends. This CDR3 is 13 amino acids long. Germline assignment: CDR1 LGHNA and CDR2 YNFKEQ. The CDR3 spells CASSRGSFYEQYF. CDR3 DNA sequence: TGTGCCAGCAGCCGAGGTTCTTTCTATGAGCAGTACTTC.

Worth noting for this clonotype: A read error may account for a junction end that differs from germline. The J gene is TRBJ2-5, the V gene TRBV5-4; 12 bases fit TRBD1. Germline CDR1 reads SGHNT; CDR2 reads YYREEE (reference sequence). CDR3 length: 17 residues. This chain's CDR3 is CASRLASGQGAAETQYF. In nucleotides, the CDR3 is TGTGCCAGCAGGTTGGCTTCGGGACAGGGGGCGGCAGAGACTCAGTACTTC. Combining the CDR3 with reference TRBV5-4 and TRBJ2-5 gives the whole variable domain ETGVTQSPTHLIKTRGQQVTLRCSSQSGHNTVSWYQQALGQGPQFIFQYYREEENGRGNFPPRFSGLQFPNYSSELNVNALELDDSALYLCASRLASGQGAAETQYFGPGTRLLVL.

For this clonotype: The conserved final phenylalanine or tryptophan is absent from the CDR3, which likely points to a read error. The CDR3 here is CASSYTRTVYEQYY. The DNA for the CDR3 is TGTGCCAGCAGTTACACCAGAACCGTCTACGAACAGTACTAC. The chain is built from TRBV6-6 and TRBJ2-7; D is undetermined. The CDR3 is made up of 14 amino acids. Germline V CDR1 and CDR2: MNHNY, SVGAGI (reference sequence).

This clonotype has just one count. One junction end does not reproduce the germline sequence, and a read error may be involved. The chain has TRBV6-1 and TRBJ2-1; 8 positions agree with TRBD2. The CDR3 is 14 amino acids. Germline assignment: CDR1 MNHNS and CDR2 SASEGT. The CDR3 DNA follows: TGTGTCAGCATCTTTAGCGGGACTATGAATGAGCAGTTCTTC. It specifies CVSIFSGTMNEQFF.

The V call is TRBV4-2, the J call TRBJ1-5, with D perhaps matching TRBD1 (6 bases). The CDR3 has 15 amino acids. The germline CDR1 and CDR2 sequences are LGHNA and YNFKEQ. Trimming left V 1 base short and J 6 bases short, with 13 bases between. Here the CDR3 reads CASSQVLGGGQPQHF. CDR3 nucleotides: TGTGCCAGCAGCCAAGTGCTAGGGGGAGGTCAGCCCCAGCATTTT.